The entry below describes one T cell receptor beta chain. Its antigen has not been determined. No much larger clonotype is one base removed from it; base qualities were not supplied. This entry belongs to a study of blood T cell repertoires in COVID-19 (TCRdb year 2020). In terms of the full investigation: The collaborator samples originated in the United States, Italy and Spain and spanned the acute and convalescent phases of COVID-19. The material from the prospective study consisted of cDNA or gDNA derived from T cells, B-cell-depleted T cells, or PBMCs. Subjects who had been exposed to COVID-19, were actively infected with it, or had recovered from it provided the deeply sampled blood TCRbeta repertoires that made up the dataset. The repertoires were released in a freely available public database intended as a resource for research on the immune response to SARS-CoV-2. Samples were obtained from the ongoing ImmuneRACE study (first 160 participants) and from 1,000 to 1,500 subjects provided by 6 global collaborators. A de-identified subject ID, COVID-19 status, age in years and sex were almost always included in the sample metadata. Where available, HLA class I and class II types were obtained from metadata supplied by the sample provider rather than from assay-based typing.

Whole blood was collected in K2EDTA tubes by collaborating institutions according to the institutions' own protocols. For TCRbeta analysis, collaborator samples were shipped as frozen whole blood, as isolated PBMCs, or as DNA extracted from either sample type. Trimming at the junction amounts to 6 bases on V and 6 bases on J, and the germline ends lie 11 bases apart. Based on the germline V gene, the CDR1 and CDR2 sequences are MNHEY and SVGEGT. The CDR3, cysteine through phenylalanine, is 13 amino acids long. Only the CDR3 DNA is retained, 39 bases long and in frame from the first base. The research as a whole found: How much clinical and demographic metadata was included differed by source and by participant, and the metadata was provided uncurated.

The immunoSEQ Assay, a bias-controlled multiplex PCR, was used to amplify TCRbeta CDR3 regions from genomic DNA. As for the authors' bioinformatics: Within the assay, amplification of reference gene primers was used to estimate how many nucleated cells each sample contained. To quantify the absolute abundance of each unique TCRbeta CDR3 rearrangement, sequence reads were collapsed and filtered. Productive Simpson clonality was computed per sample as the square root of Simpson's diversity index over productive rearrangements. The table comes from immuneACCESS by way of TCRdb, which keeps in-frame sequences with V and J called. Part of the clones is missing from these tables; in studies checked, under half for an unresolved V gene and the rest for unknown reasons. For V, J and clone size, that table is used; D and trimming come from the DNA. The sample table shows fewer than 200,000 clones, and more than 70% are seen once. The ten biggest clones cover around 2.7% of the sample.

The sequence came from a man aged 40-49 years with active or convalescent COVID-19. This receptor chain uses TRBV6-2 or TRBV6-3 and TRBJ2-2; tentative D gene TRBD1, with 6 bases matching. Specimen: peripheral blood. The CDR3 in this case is CASSVRGPGELFF. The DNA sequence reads TGTGCCAGCAGCGTCAGGGGCCCCGGGGAGCTGTTTTTT.